This T cell receptor beta chain was documented in a study of graft-versus-host responses after intestinal transplantation. Overall study findings and caveats: The presence of high graft-versus-host to host-versus-graft clonal ratios in allografts characterized patients with graft-donor T cell macrochimerism. There were GvH clones found in recipient marrow, and some of them appeared first in ileum or blood.

Repertoires were generated with immunoSEQ multiplex PCR, while TCRdb's copy carries only in-frame clones and drops some. The sample consists of some 64,000 clones, more than 90% of them appearing once. Comments on this clone: Antigen unknown.

The CDR3 spans 14 residues. Germline V gene data show CDR1 as SGDLS and CDR2 as YYNGEE. Trimming took off 4 bases at V and 2 bases at J, with 13 bases between the two ends. This material consisted of unstimulated CD8+ T cells sorted from spleen or lymph node cells, taken before transplant. The source of this sequence is a human donor who was the organ donor for an intestinal transplant. This chain uses TRBV9 with TRBJ2-7; a possible D gene is TRBD2 (6 bases). DNA of the CDR3: TGTGCCAGCAGCCCCCCCGGGGGACCCTACGAGCAGTACTTC. Translated: CASSPPGGPYEQYF.